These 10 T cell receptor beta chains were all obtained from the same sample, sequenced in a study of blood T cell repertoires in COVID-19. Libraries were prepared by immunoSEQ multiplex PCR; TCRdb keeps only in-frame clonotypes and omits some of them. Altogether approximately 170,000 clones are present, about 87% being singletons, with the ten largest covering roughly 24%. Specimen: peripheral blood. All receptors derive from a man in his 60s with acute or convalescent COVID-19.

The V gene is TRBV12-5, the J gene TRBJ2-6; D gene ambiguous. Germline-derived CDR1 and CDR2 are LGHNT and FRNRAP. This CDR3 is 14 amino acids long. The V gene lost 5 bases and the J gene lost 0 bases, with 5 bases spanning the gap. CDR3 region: CASGPYSGANVLTF. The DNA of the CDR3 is TGTGCTAGTGGTCCGTACTCTGGGGCCAACGTCCTGACTTTC.

CDR3 sequence reads: CASSSLQWNTEAFF. The CDR3 nucleotides are TGCGCCAGCAGCTCTCTACAGTGGAACACTGAAGCTTTCTTT. The chain recombines TRBV5-1 with TRBJ1-1, with D hard to call. This CDR3 region has 14 residues. The germline V gene encodes CDR1 SGHRS and CDR2 YFSETQ. Trimming removed 3 bases at V and 1 base at J, with 10 bases between.

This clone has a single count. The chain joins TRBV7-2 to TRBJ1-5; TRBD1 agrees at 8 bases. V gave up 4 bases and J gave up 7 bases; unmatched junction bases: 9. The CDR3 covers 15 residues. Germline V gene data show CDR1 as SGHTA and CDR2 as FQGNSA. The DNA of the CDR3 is TGTGCCAGCAGCTCTAGGTCAGGGGGCGGGCAGCCCCAGCATTTT. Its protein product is CASSSRSGGGQPQHF.

Here the CDR3 reads CASSIGTTTGELFF. Written as DNA, the CDR3 is TGCGCCAGCAGCATCGGGACAACAACCGGGGAGCTGTTTTTT. The chain couples TRBV5-1 to TRBJ2-2, with a possible D match to TRBD1 (6 bases). Germline values: CDR1 SGHRS, CDR2 YFSETQ. The V gene lost 4 bases and the J gene lost 5 bases, with 12 bases spanning the gap. The CDR3 extends over 14 amino acids.

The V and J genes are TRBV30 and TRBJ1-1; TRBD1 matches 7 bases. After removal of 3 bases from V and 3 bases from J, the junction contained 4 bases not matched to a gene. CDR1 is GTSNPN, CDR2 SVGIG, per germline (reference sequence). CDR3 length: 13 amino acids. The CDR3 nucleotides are TGTGCCTGGAGCGTCGACAGGGACACTGAAGCTTTCTTT. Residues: CAWSVDRDTEAFF.

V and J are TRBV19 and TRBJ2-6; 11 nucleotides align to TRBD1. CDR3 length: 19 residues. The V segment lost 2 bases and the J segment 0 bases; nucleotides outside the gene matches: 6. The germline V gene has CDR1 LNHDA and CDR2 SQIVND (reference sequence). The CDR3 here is CASSIFGQGAFSGANVLTF. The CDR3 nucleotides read TGTGCCAGTAGTATATTTGGACAGGGGGCATTCTCTGGGGCCAACGTCCTGACTTTC.

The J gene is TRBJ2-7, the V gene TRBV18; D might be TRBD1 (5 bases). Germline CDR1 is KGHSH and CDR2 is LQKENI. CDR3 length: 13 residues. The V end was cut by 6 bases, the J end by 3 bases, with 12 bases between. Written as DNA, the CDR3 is TGTGCCAGCTCTATTGACAGAGGCTACGAGCAGTACTTC. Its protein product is CASSIDRGYEQYF.

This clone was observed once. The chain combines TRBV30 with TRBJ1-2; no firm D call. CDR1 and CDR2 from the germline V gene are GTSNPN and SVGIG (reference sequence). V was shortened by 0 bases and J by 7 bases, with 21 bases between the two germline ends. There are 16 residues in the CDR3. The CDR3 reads CAWSVGAGTGRAGYTF. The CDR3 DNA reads TGTGCCTGGAGTGTAGGTGCGGGAACGGGCCGGGCTGGCTACACCTTC. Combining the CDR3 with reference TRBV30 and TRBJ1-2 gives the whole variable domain SQTIHQWPATLVQPVGSPLSLECTVEGTSNPNLYWYRQAAGRGLQLLFYSVGIGQISSEVPQNLSASRPQDRQFILSSKKLLLSDSGFYLCAWSVGAGTGRAGYTFGSGTRLTVV.

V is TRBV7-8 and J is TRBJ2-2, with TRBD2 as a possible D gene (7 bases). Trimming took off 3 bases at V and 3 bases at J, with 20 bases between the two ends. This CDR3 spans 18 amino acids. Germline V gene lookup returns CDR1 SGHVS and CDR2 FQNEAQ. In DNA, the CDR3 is TGTGCCAGCAGCTTTAGGTCGGGGGGCAGGGCCCACACCGGGGAGCTGTTTTTT. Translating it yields CASSFRSGGRAHTGELFF.

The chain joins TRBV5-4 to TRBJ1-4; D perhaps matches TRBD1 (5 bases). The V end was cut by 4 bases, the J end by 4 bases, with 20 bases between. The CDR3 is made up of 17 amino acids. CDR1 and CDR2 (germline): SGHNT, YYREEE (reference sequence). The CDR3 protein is CASSLSLGEGDNEKLFF. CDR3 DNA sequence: TGTGCCAGCAGCCTTAGTCTAGGGGAAGGGGATAATGAAAAACTGTTTTTT.